This T cell receptor beta chain is drawn from a study of T cell responses to AZD1222 COVID-19 vaccine. Study at large: The study pooled second doses at about 4 or about 12 weeks.

Profiled with immunoSEQ multiplex PCR; TCRdb holds only in-frame clones, not every one. The sample yields over 150,000 clones, about 88% seen once. CDR1 is MNHEY and CDR2 is SVGAGI in the germline V gene. There are 16 residues in the CDR3. The germline V and J ends were trimmed by 4 bases and 0 bases, with 13 bases remaining between them. Study-level findings and limits: Repertoire sampling occurred only after the peak T cell response. Close to half of spike-specific TCRs reportedly recognize unmutated variant regions. Donors were chiefly white British, with a greater number of females, and clonal diversity was perhaps underestimated.

Concerning this clone: What it recognizes is unknown.

The chain links TRBV6-5 to TRBJ1-3, with D perhaps TRBD1 (5 bases). This TCR derives from an adult in good health. The sample here was peripheral blood, taken on day 0 of AZD1222 vaccination. The CDR3 reads CASSSIDSNSGNTIYF. The CDR3 nucleotides are TGTGCCAGCAGTTCCATTGACAGTAACTCTGGAAACACCATATATTTT.